This T cell receptor (beta chain) comes out of a study of cytomegalovirus exposure and HLA in healthy donors. Study-wide background: Roughly 77 million unique TCRs from HLA-typed donors made up an early data release. For the roughly 400 genotyped donors, 75% to 90% fell within the Caucasian-associated ancestry cluster.

With 60 Vbeta and 13 Jbeta primers, the PCR was carried out. Libraries were prepared by immunoSEQ multiplex PCR; TCRdb keeps only in-frame clonotypes and omits some of them. The sample has about 160,000 clones; 60% to 85% are singletons. The germline V gene encodes CDR1 SGHDT and CDR2 YYEEEE. This CDR3 spans 16 amino acids. To note about this clone: Its antigen is not identified. The junction differs from germline at one of its ends, possibly a read error.

General observations from the study: In vitro checks showed that a few CMV-associated chains really do target CMV antigens. Earlier findings revealed that most TCR beta V segments proved productive either about 87% or about 30% of the time.

Sequenced sample: PBMCs. The V and J genes are TRBV5-6 and TRBJ2-7; 10 nucleotides agree with TRBD2. This receptor was taken from a man in his forties in good health and CMV-seropositive. DNA for the CDR3: TGTGCCAGCAGCTTGGGGAGCGGGAGGGCCTCCTCCGAGCAGTACTTC. As protein: CASSLGSGRASSEQYF.